Listed below are T cell receptor beta chains from one sample, sequenced in a study of glioma-infiltrating T cells. TCRdb analysed the multiplex PCR reads with MiXCR anew, one entry per CDR3 protein. The sample records around 120,000 distinct CDR3 sequences, roughly a quarter being singletons. Specimen: glioma tissue, nonneoplastic brain tissue, or PBMCs (not recorded which). These receptors came from a human donor with low-grade glioma or glioblastoma, undergoing nonglioma brain surgery, or in good health (not recorded which). Each CDR3 is given with its conserved first and last residue. Each record gives: V gene, J gene, D gene, clone size, CDR3 protein, CDR3 DNA. A D gene is named only where the DNA matches it firmly. The size of a clone is reported for some rows only, either as once, few or many, or as a class for expanded clones.

v_call: TRBV7-2; j_call: TRBJ1-5; d_call: TRBD1; clone_size: NA; cdr3_aa: CASSWTGSQPQHF; cdr3_nt: TGTGCCAGCAGCTGGACAGGGAGTCAGCCCCAGCATTTT
v_call: TRBV28; j_call: TRBJ1-2; d_call: NA; clone_size: NA; cdr3_aa: CASSLYSGVGGYTF; cdr3_nt: TGTGCCAGCAGTTTATACTCCGGGGTGGGTGGCTACACCTTC
v_call: TRBV10-3; j_call: TRBJ2-1; d_call: NA; clone_size: NA; cdr3_aa: CAISDGLARDNEQFF; cdr3_nt: TGTGCCATCAGTGACGGGCTAGCGAGAGACAATGAGCAGTTCTTC
v_call: TRBV29-1; j_call: TRBJ1-1; d_call: TRBD1; clone_size: few; cdr3_aa: CSVKTGVTEAFF; cdr3_nt: TGCAGCGTTAAGACAGGGGTAACTGAAGCTTTCTTT
v_call: TRBV5-1; j_call: TRBJ2-1; d_call: TRBD2; clone_size: NA; cdr3_aa: CASSPTTSDNNEQFF; cdr3_nt: TGCGCCAGCAGCCCCACGACTAGCGACAACAATGAGCAGTTCTTC
v_call: TRBV12-3/TRBV12-4; j_call: TRBJ1-1; d_call: TRBD1; clone_size: NA; cdr3_aa: CASRRQGGDTEAFF; cdr3_nt: TGTGCCAGCAGGAGACAGGGGGGGGACACTGAAGCTTTCTTT
v_call: TRBV7-6; j_call: TRBJ1-2; d_call: NA; clone_size: few; cdr3_aa: CASRPGGHKGYGYTF; cdr3_nt: TGTGCCAGCAGACCCGGGGGGCACAAGGGCTATGGCTACACCTTC
v_call: TRBV27; j_call: TRBJ1-4; d_call: NA; clone_size: NA; cdr3_aa: CASSVIGTGNEKLFF; cdr3_nt: TGTGCCAGCAGCGTCATAGGGACGGGTAATGAAAAACTGTTTTTT
v_call: TRBV28; j_call: TRBJ1-1; d_call: NA; clone_size: many; cdr3_aa: CASSPGVEAFF; cdr3_nt: TGTGCCAGCAGTCCAGGGGTGGAAGCTTTCTTT
v_call: TRBV6-4; j_call: TRBJ2-1; d_call: NA; clone_size: NA; cdr3_aa: CASSDSGWGRNEQFF; cdr3_nt: TGTGCCAGCAGTGACTCAGGTTGGGGGAGGAATGAGCAGTTCTTC
v_call: TRBV6-1; j_call: TRBJ2-1; d_call: NA; clone_size: many; cdr3_aa: CASTRQNSYNEQFF; cdr3_nt: TGTGCCAGCACCAGACAGAACTCCTACAATGAGCAGTTCTTC
v_call: TRBV7-9; j_call: TRBJ2-5; d_call: NA; clone_size: NA; cdr3_aa: CASSRTGTQETQYF; cdr3_nt: TGTGCCAGCAGCAGGACGGGGACACAAGAGACCCAGTACTTC
v_call: TRBV11-2; j_call: TRBJ1-2; d_call: NA; clone_size: NA; cdr3_aa: CASSFERTAPYGYTF; cdr3_nt: TGTGCCAGCAGCTTTGAAAGGACAGCCCCCTATGGCTACACCTTC
v_call: TRBV4-1; j_call: TRBJ1-2; d_call: TRBD1; clone_size: NA; cdr3_aa: CASSRGQGDYGYTF; cdr3_nt: TGCGCCAGCAGCCGCGGACAGGGTGACTATGGCTACACCTTC
v_call: TRBV4-1; j_call: TRBJ1-1; d_call: NA; clone_size: NA; cdr3_aa: CASSTQTHTEAFF; cdr3_nt: TGCGCCAGCAGCACCCAGACCCACACTGAAGCTTTCTTT
v_call: TRBV4-1; j_call: TRBJ2-1; d_call: NA; clone_size: few; cdr3_aa: CASSQEAPPQGLYNEQFF; cdr3_nt: TGCGCCAGCAGCCAAGAGGCCCCCCCGCAGGGATTATACAATGAGCAGTTCTTC
v_call: TRBV20-1; j_call: TRBJ2-3; d_call: TRBD2; clone_size: many; cdr3_aa: CSASALAGGQKDTQYF; cdr3_nt: TGCAGTGCCTCTGCTCTAGCGGGGGGGCAGAAAGATACGCAGTATTTT
v_call: TRBV20-1; j_call: TRBJ1-5; d_call: NA; clone_size: many; cdr3_aa: CSAPEGNNQPQHF; cdr3_nt: TGCAGTGCACCCGAGGGGAACAATCAGCCCCAGCATTTT
v_call: TRBV20-1; j_call: TRBJ1-2; d_call: NA; clone_size: NA; cdr3_aa: CSASVRYGYTF; cdr3_nt: TGCAGTGCTAGTGTCCGTTATGGCTACACCTTC
v_call: TRBV6-1; j_call: TRBJ1-4; d_call: NA; clone_size: many; cdr3_aa: CASSQRAGREKLFF; cdr3_nt: TGTGCCAGCAGTCAAAGGGCAGGGAGGGAAAAACTGTTTTTT
v_call: TRBV27; j_call: TRBJ2-5; d_call: NA; clone_size: many; cdr3_aa: CASSLFPPVIQETQYF; cdr3_nt: TGTGCCAGCAGTTTATTCCCACCGGTGATCCAAGAGACCCAGTACTTC
v_call: TRBV6-1; j_call: TRBJ1-5; d_call: TRBD1; clone_size: many; cdr3_aa: CASSARPGQINQPQHF; cdr3_nt: TGTGCCAGCAGTGCCCGTCCGGGACAGATCAATCAGCCCCAGCATTTT
v_call: TRBV6-1; j_call: TRBJ2-1; d_call: TRBD1; clone_size: many; cdr3_aa: CASRRQGFGSYNEQFF; cdr3_nt: TGTGCCAGCAGACGACAGGGATTCGGCTCCTACAATGAGCAGTTCTTC
v_call: TRBV19; j_call: TRBJ2-1; d_call: NA; clone_size: few; cdr3_aa: CASSIANDEQFF; cdr3_nt: TGTGCCAGTAGTATAGCGAATGATGAGCAGTTCTTC
v_call: TRBV4-1; j_call: TRBJ1-6; d_call: NA; clone_size: NA; cdr3_aa: CASSQQISSYNSPLHF; cdr3_nt: TGCGCCAGCAGCCAACAGATAAGCTCCTATAATTCACCCCTCCACTTT